The 2 T cell receptor beta chains below come from one sample, sequenced in a study of T cells in tuberculosis. TCRdb's copy holds only in-frame clones and misses some; the assay was immunoSEQ multiplex PCR. The table lists around 39,000 clones, 93% of them singletons. The specimen was PBMCs. Every receptor here comes from a donor between 10 and 35 years old with latent tuberculosis or without tuberculosis infection.

The chain recombines TRBV30 with TRBJ1-2; D call uncertain. The V end lost 0 bases, the J end lost 3 bases, and 11 bases lay between the germline ends. The germline V gene encodes CDR1 GTSNPN and CDR2 SVGIG (reference sequence). This CDR3 spans 14 amino acids. For the CDR3, the DNA is TGTGCCTGGAGTGTACCTAGTTCGTACTATGGCTACACCTTC. This sequence encodes CAWSVPSSYYGYTF.

The chain carries TRBV2 and TRBJ1-6; D remains unclear. The CDR3 has 16 residues. Trimming removed 1 base at V and 2 bases at J, with 9 bases between. Germline assignment: CDR1 SNHLY and CDR2 FYNNEI. CDR3 DNA: TGTGCCAGCAGTGAAGGGAGAGCCCCCTATAATTCACCCCTCCACTTT. As protein: CASSEGRAPYNSPLHF. The entire variable domain, with the rest obtained from reference TRBV2 and TRBJ1-6, is as follows: EPEVTQTPSHQVTQMGQEVILRCVPISNHLYFYWYRQILGQKVEFLVSFYNNEISEKSEIFDDQFSVERPDGSNFTLKIRSTKLEDSAMYFCASSEGRAPYNSPLHFGNGTRLTVT.